The 7 T cell receptor beta chains below all came from one sample that was sequenced in a study of shared clonotypes between healthy human individuals. The table came from immunoSEQ multiplex PCR; TCRdb's copy has only in-frame clones and leaves some out. Seen here are roughly 1,500,000 clones, around 98.5% observed once, and the top ten hold approximately 0.4%. The specimen was naive CD4+ T cells sorted from blood. Subset described: CD45RA+ positively selected. All receptors come from a man younger than 45 in good health.

V is TRBV4-1 and J is TRBJ1-4; 7 nucleotides line up with TRBD1. In germline, CDR1 is MGHRA, CDR2 YSYEKL. V trimming: 2 bases; J trimming: 8 bases; junction bases outside the gene matches: 8. The CDR3 sequence is 15 residues long. Written as DNA, the CDR3 is TGCGCCAGCAGCCAAACGACAGGGTTTGGGGAAAAACTGTTTTTT. Its protein is CASSQTTGFGEKLFF.

This chain links TRBV19 with TRBJ1-2; 8 bases are shared with TRBD1. The V gene's germline CDR1 is LNHDA and CDR2 SQIVND (reference sequence). The V gene end was trimmed by 9 bases and the J gene end by 7 bases; junction bases not matched to a gene: 13. CDR3 size: 14 residues. The CDR3 nucleotides are TGTGCCAGCTGGGACGACAGGGGAACCGGTGGCTACACCTTC. This sequence encodes CASWDDRGTGGYTF.

This sequence joins TRBV10-3 and TRBJ1-1; D gene unclear. Germline V gene data show CDR1 as ENHRY and CDR2 as SYGVKD. The CDR3 extends over 13 amino acids. V was clipped by 7 bases and J by 0 bases, with 9 bases between them. The CDR3 sequence is CAITQHMNTEAFF. The CDR3 region has the DNA TGTGCCATCACACAACACATGAACACTGAAGCTTTCTTT.

The J gene is TRBJ2-1, the V gene TRBV6-5, with TRBD2 identical over 7 bases. This CDR3 contains 14 residues. The V gene end was trimmed by 4 bases and the J gene end by 4 bases; junction bases not matched to a gene: 4. CDR1 and CDR2 (germline): MNHEY, SVGAGI. For the CDR3, the DNA is TGTGCCAGCAGTTGGAGCGGGACGTACAATGAGCAGTTCTTC. Residues: CASSWSGTYNEQFF.

The rearrangement links TRBV11-2 to TRBJ2-7; D is possibly TRBD1 or TRBD2 (5 bases each). Germline V CDR1 and CDR2: SGHAT, FQNNGV. Trimming removed 5 bases at V and 0 bases at J, with 23 bases between. The CDR3 extends over 18 amino acids. Here the CDR3 reads CASSPTGVMGDLSYEQYF. The CDR3 DNA sequence: TGTGCCAGCAGCCCCACTGGTGTGATGGGGGACCTCTCCTACGAGCAGTACTTC.

V usage is TRBV7-3 and J usage is TRBJ1-5; D may be TRBD1 (6 bases). The CDR3 contains 15 residues. CDR1 and CDR2 (germline): SGHTA, FQGTGA. Trimming removed 1 base from V and 6 bases from J, with 13 bases in between. CDR3 residues: CASSLKAGGPQPQHF. The CDR3 DNA reads as TGTGCCAGCAGCTTAAAGGCTGGGGGCCCTCAGCCCCAGCATTTT.

Written as DNA, the CDR3 is TGTGCCAGCTCACCATCCAAAACCTACGAGCAGTACTTC. Protein: CASSPSKTYEQYF. The chain carries TRBV18 and TRBJ2-7; the D is unclear. V dropped 2 bases and J dropped 2 bases, with 7 bases sitting between them. This CDR3 comprises 13 residues. Looked up from germline, CDR1 is KGHSH and CDR2 is LQKENI.